This T cell receptor beta chain was sequenced during a study of blood T cells in healthy people across ages (dated by TCRdb to the mid-2010s). General notes on the study: In model experiments, template switching captured roughly one uniquely barcoded TCR beta cDNA molecule for every two T cells. Using deep sequencing normalized with unique cDNA molecular identifiers, the study measured how TCR beta repertoire diversity changes with age. The donors were split into four age groups: young (average 16 years), middle-aged (roughly 39), aged (about 62) and long-lived (approximately 80). To avoid experimental bias, donors of different ages were spread randomly across the sequencing lanes. Two additional independent replicas of 1 million unique cDNA reads from the same blood draw were analyzed for two donors (one aged 18 to 30 and one aged 80 or older). Results the study describes overall, beyond this receptor: Estimates of total diversity based on one million sequenced T cells were regarded as lower bounds and as underestimates. There was a strong correlation between observed TCR beta diversity and the percentage of naive T cells measured by flow cytometry. Observed TCR beta diversity per million T cells fell roughly linearly with age, and a significant reduction was already apparent by age roughly 40. Compared with the aged group, more naive CD4+ T cells, fewer expanded clones and increased TCR diversity were shown by the long-lived group, suggesting age selection. The CMV infection status of donors was not known, potentially confounding age-related changes in expanded clonotypes. Since profiling was done on bulk unsorted PBMCs, naive and antigen-experienced compartments could not be conclusively compared.

CDR1 and CDR2 are read off the germline V gene as SGHRS and YFSETQ. V and J lose 1 base and 6 bases, and a span of 13 bases separates them. The CDR3 holds 14 amino acids from the cysteine to the phenylalanine. Just the 42-base CDR3 DNA is kept, in frame starting at base 1. Donors were 30 to 45 systemically healthy Caucasian individuals from Russia aged 6 to 90 years. Ten milliliters of peripheral blood were drawn from each donor into EDTA-treated Vacutainer tubes. Ficoll-Paque density-gradient centrifugation was used to isolate PBMCs, with at least 6.5 million obtained per sample. Trizol reagent was used to extract total RNA from PBMCs, with at least 6 micrograms per sample. For every donor, an aliquot of PBMCs went through flow cytometry to measure the percentages of naive CD45RAhigh/CD27high T cells. On this clonotype: The antigen it binds to is not known. No much larger clone is present one base from it, and per-base qualities are unavailable.

The library was prepared using 5' RACE. Sequencing used an Illumina HiSeq 2500. A second roughly 7 to 11 cycle PCR used a sample-barcoded 5' primer and a J-beta primer mix. A unique molecular identifier was introduced onto each TCR beta cDNA molecule by a template-switch 5' adaptor carrying 12 random nucleotides. Each sample yielded at least 3 million CDR3-containing paired-end reads. First-strand cDNA was synthesized from all RNA with the Mint cDNA synthesis kit, primed by a TRBC-specific oligonucleotide. Following uracil-DNA glycosylase treatment, a first 18-cycle PCR with universal primers M1SS and BC2_uni_R was performed on all cDNA. As for the authors' bioinformatics: For normalization, 1 million high-quality reads, each with a distinct molecular identifier, were randomly selected from each sample. Reads with shared molecular identifiers were discarded instead of being binned into consensus sequences. MiTCR, run with a Q25 quality threshold and the strictest error-elimination algorithm, handled CDR3 identification, clonotype clustering and error correction. A nonparametric unseen species model with Euler transformation was used to estimate lower-bound total TCR beta diversity. TCRdb reworked the public reads: Q25 trimming with fastp, MiXCR clone assembly, productive beta chains retained. One record per CDR3 amino acid sequence lists the most common genes and DNA. The V and J calls and clone size come from TCRdb's table, not from the authors' own analysis. For this sample there are about 1,500,000 distinct CDR3 sequences; 28% appear just once. The ten largest clonotypes hold more than 6% of the sample.

The TCR was taken from a woman aged 25 to 45 in good health. What was sequenced was blood. This chain joins TRBV5-1 to TRBJ1-2, with the D gene call left open. For the CDR3, the sequence is CASSLSSLEDGYTF. The DNA sequence is given as TGCGCCAGCAGCTTGTCTTCCCTGGAGGATGGCTACACCTTC.